This entry lists 29 T cell receptor beta chains sequenced from one sample in a study of blood T cell repertoires in COVID-19. TCRdb's table, derived via immunoSEQ multiplex PCR, lists solely in-frame clones and lacks some. The data show 100,000 to 150,000 clones, roughly 80% seen once. Sequencing used peripheral blood. Source of these receptors: a man aged 60 to 75 with acute or convalescent COVID-19.

The chain carries TRBV5-6 and TRBJ2-7; tentative D call: TRBD1 (5 bases). This CDR3 is 12 amino acids long. V was trimmed by 1 base and J by 5 bases, leaving 7 bases between them. The germline gives CDR1 SGHDT, CDR2 YYEEEE. Written as DNA, the CDR3 is TGTGCCAGCAGCTTGTGGACAAACGAGCAGTACTTC. Translation gives CASSLWTNEQYF.

The chain combines TRBV7-2 with TRBJ1-1, with unresolved D. This CDR3 is built from 13 residues. In germline, CDR1 is SGHTA, CDR2 FQGNSA. The ends were cut back, 4 bases at V and 5 bases at J, with 11 bases in the middle. This CDR3 is CASSSSGRTEAFF. As DNA, the CDR3 is TGTGCCAGCAGCTCTTCGGGAAGGACTGAAGCTTTCTTT.

The V and J genes are TRBV5-1 and TRBJ2-6, with TRBD1 as a possible D gene (6 bases). V was shortened by 3 bases and J by 0 bases, with 7 bases between the two germline ends. CDR1 and CDR2 from the germline V gene are SGHRS and YFSETQ. CDR3 length: 15 residues. CDR3 DNA: TGCGCCAGCAGCTCGGACAGCTCTGGGGCCAACGTCCTGACTTTC. Translated, it gives CASSSDSSGANVLTF.

This clone was seen only a few times. The chain recombines TRBV5-5 with TRBJ2-5; TRBD2 matches at 7 bases. This CDR3 spans 16 amino acids. Germline-derived CDR1 and CDR2 are SGHKS and YYEKEE (reference sequence). V shed 2 bases and J 2 bases; nucleotides not matched to a gene: 9. CDR3 DNA: TGTGCCAGCAGCTTACCCATTCCTAGCGGACAAGAGACCCAGTACTTC. Protein product: CASSLPIPSGQETQYF.

This clone was counted between two and nine times. This chain uses TRBV6-1 with TRBJ2-5; possibly TRBD1 for D (5 bases). The V gene's germline CDR1 is MNHNS and CDR2 SASEGT. V lost 4 bases and J lost 3, with 18 bases in between. This CDR3 spans 16 amino acids. The CDR3, as DNA: TGTGCCAGCAGTGGGATCCTTGGGCAGGACAAAGAGACCCAGTACTTC. Its protein product is CASSGILGQDKETQYF.

The chain uses TRBV6-6 and TRBJ2-3, with 10 nucleotides matching TRBD1. Germline CDR1 and CDR2: MNHNY and SVGAGI (reference sequence). This CDR3 is built from 15 residues. With 8 bases clipped from V and 4 bases from J, the junction kept 9 bases outside the gene matches. CDR3: CASQTSTGGSDTQYF. The CDR3 DNA follows: TGTGCCAGCCAGACCTCGACAGGGGGCTCAGATACGCAGTATTTT.

The sample holds a few counts of this clone. The chain couples TRBV5-1 to TRBJ2-4; D perhaps matches TRBD1 (6 bases). CDR3 size: 15 residues. V shed 0 bases and J shed 6 bases, with 13 bases lying between them. The germline V gene encodes CDR1 SGHRS and CDR2 YFSETQ. CDR3 DNA sequence: TGCGCCAGCAGCTTGGCCGTGGGGGCCGCAAACATTCAGTACTTC. As protein: CASSLAVGAANIQYF.

The rearrangement links TRBV7-9 to TRBJ2-1; 10 bases fit TRBD2. V lost 2 bases to trimming and J lost 2 bases; unmatched junction nucleotides: 6. Germline V gives CDR1 SEHNR, CDR2 FQNEAQ (reference sequence). The CDR3 has 17 residues. CDR3 region: CASSLSRTSGTYNEQFF. The CDR3 DNA sequence: TGTGCCAGCAGCTTATCCAGGACTAGCGGAACCTACAATGAGCAGTTCTTC.

The chain joins TRBV30 to TRBJ1-1; D remains ambiguous. CDR1 and CDR2 (germline): GTSNPN, SVGIG (reference sequence). The CDR3 loop spans 13 amino acids. Between the trimmed V and J ends, which lost 4 bases and 3 bases, there was a span of 12 bases. The CDR3 spells CAWTLLRDTEAFF. The CDR3 coding sequence is TGTGCCTGGACCCTTCTGAGGGACACTGAAGCTTTCTTT. The full variable domain, rest sourced from reference TRBV30 and TRBJ1-1, is SQTIHQWPATLVQPVGSPLSLECTVEGTSNPNLYWYRQAAGRGLQLLFYSVGIGQISSEVPQNLSASRPQDRQFILSSKKLLLSDSGFYLCAWTLLRDTEAFFGQGTRLTVV.

V is TRBV7-8 and J is TRBJ1-1; TRBD1 matches at 8 bases. V lost 0 bases and J lost 4; bases outside the gene matches: 4. Looked up from germline, CDR1 is SGHVS and CDR2 is FQNEAQ. The CDR3 contains 15 residues. The CDR3 coding sequence is TGTGCCAGCAGCTTAGCGCTAGGGACAGGCACTGAAGCTTTCTTT. It codes for CASSLALGTGTEAFF.

The chain uses TRBV5-6 and TRBJ2-1, with 7 bases matching TRBD1. The CDR3 runs 16 residues. V was pared by 2 bases and J by 5 bases, with 10 bases of the junction left unmatched. Germline CDR1 reads SGHDT; CDR2 reads YYEEEE. CDR3 DNA: TGTGCCAGCAGCTTCGACAGGGTCATCGCGAACAATGAGCAGTTCTTC. Protein sequence: CASSFDRVIANNEQFF.

This sequence joins TRBV5-8 and TRBJ2-4; maybe TRBD2 (5 bases). The CDR3 has 13 residues. Germline lookup yields CDR1 SGHTS and CDR2 YDEGEE. The V end was cut by 4 bases, the J end by 6 bases, with 11 bases between. Here the CDR3 reads CASSMKRVNIQYF. The CDR3 DNA reads TGTGCCAGCAGCATGAAGAGGGTAAACATTCAGTACTTC.

This clone was recorded a few times. V and J are TRBV19 and TRBJ2-1; the match to TRBD1 covers 9 bases. The CDR3 totals 15 residues. J gave up 7 bases and V 6 bases, and 10 bases lay outside the gene matches. Germline-derived CDR1 and CDR2 are LNHDA and SQIVND (reference sequence). CDR3 nucleotides: TGTGCCAGTAGCCCGGGACAGGGCCTACCTAATGAGCAGTTCTTC. Translating gives CASSPGQGLPNEQFF.

The J gene is TRBJ2-2, the V gene TRBV6-1; TRBD2 is a possible D gene (5 bases). This CDR3 spans 16 amino acids. Germline CDR1 reads MNHNS; CDR2 reads SASEGT. Trimming took off 4 bases at V and 0 bases at J, with 12 bases between the two ends. The CDR3 nucleotides are TGTGCCAGCAGTGGCGAGAGGGTAACGAACACCGGGGAGCTGTTTTTT. Its protein product is CASSGERVTNTGELFF.

The chain is built from TRBV27 and TRBJ2-1; 15 nucleotides agree with TRBD2. CDR1 MNHEY and CDR2 SMNVEV come from the germline V gene (reference sequence). Trimming removed 4 bases from V and 4 bases from J; junction bases left unmatched: 8. This CDR3 has 18 amino acids. CDR3 nucleotides: TGTGCCAGCAGTTCCCGGACTAGCGGGGGGGGAACTTACAATGAGCAGTTCTTC. This translates into CASSSRTSGGGTYNEQFF.

This clone has only one observation. Here the CDR3 DNA reads TGTGCCAGCAGCTCCGGGACAGGAGACATTCAGTACTTC. It yields the protein CASSSGTGDIQYF. This sequence joins TRBV7-3 and TRBJ2-4; 8 bases are a match to TRBD1. V was clipped by 4 bases and J by 8 bases; unmatched bases: 4. The germline V gene has CDR1 SGHTA and CDR2 FQGTGA. The length of the CDR3 is 13 residues.

The chain is built from TRBV7-9 and TRBJ1-2; D is unresolved. V was cut by 2 bases and J by 4 bases, with 11 bases left in between. The germline CDR1 and CDR2 sequences are SEHNR and FQNEAQ (reference sequence). The CDR3 totals 14 residues. The CDR3 loop reads CASSLRGSGYGYTF. CDR3 bases: TGTGCCAGCAGCTTAAGAGGTAGTGGCTATGGCTACACCTTC.

The chain carries TRBV30 and TRBJ1-6; unclear D gene. The CDR3 loop spans 13 amino acids. The V end lost 0 bases, the J end lost 9 bases, and 9 bases lay between the germline ends. Germline-derived CDR1 and CDR2 are GTSNPN and SVGIG (reference sequence). This CDR3 reads CAWSVRMGSPLHF. DNA of the CDR3: TGTGCCTGGAGTGTGAGGATGGGTTCACCCCTCCACTTT.

This chain uses TRBV25-1 with TRBJ2-5; 8 bases align to TRBD2. Per the germline V gene, CDR1 is MGHDK and CDR2 is SYGVNS. J was trimmed by 4 bases and V by 4 bases; bases with no gene match: 17. The CDR3 loop spans 18 amino acids. The CDR3 region has the DNA TGTGCCAGCAGTGTGTCGGCTAGCGGGCGGGCCGGGGGAGAGACCCAGTACTTC. It codes for CASSVSASGRAGGETQYF.

This rearrangement joins TRBV25-1 to TRBJ2-1, with TRBD1 identical over 8 bases. V trimming: 7 bases; J trimming: 6 bases; junction bases outside the gene matches: 8. The CDR3 runs to 14 residues. Per germline, CDR1 MGHDK and CDR2 SYGVNS. CDR3 DNA sequence: TGTGCCAGCACTGGACAGGGCCGGAGCAATGAGCAGTTCTTC. Translation gives CASTGQGRSNEQFF.

This clone occurred a few times. The chain carries TRBV7-2 and TRBJ1-6, with no clear D. V was cut by 1 base and J by 16 bases, with 14 bases left in between. The germline gives CDR1 SGHTA, CDR2 FQGNSA. CDR3 length: 13 residues. The DNA for the CDR3 is TGTGCCAGCAGCTTAGTGAGAGGATCTATTCTCCACTTT. Translating it yields CASSLVRGSILHF.

The V and J genes are TRBV14 and TRBJ1-2; 11 bases agree with TRBD1. J lost 4 bases, V lost 1 base, and 8 bases had no gene match. This CDR3 has 17 residues. Germline loops: CDR1 SGHDN, CDR2 FVKESK. The CDR3 loop is CASSQGRTGGGRYGYTF. Written as DNA, the CDR3 is TGTGCCAGCAGCCAAGGCCGGACAGGGGGCGGTCGCTATGGCTACACCTTC.

V is TRBV12-3 or TRBV12-4 and J is TRBJ2-7; 8 bases line up with TRBD1. The CDR3 sequence is 13 residues long. J lost 4 bases, V lost 6 bases, and 5 bases had no gene match. The CDR3 DNA reads as TGTGCCAGCAGGGGTGACAGGGGTTACGAGCAGTACTTC. This codes for CASRGDRGYEQYF.

This clone was recorded a few times. The chain employs TRBV5-6 and TRBJ1-2; 8 nucleotides agree with TRBD1. J gave up 4 bases and V 2 bases, and 7 bases lay outside the gene matches. The germline gives CDR1 SGHDT, CDR2 YYEEEE. CDR3 size: 15 residues. The CDR3 loop is CASSLGQGVIYGYTF. In DNA, the CDR3 is TGTGCCAGCAGCTTAGGACAGGGTGTGATCTATGGCTACACCTTC.

V gene TRBV5-8 combines with J gene TRBJ2-1; D may be TRBD2 (5 bases). V gave up 0 bases and J gave up 14 bases, with 15 bases separating them. This CDR3 region has 13 residues. From germline, CDR1 is SGHTS and CDR2 YDEGEE. The CDR3 loop reads CASSLASSGKEFF. As DNA, the CDR3 is TGTGCCAGCAGCTTGGCTAGTTCGGGGAAGGAGTTCTTC.

The chain combines TRBV24-1 with TRBJ2-1; 7 nucleotides agree with TRBD2. The CDR3 has 17 amino acids. Germline V lookup: CDR1 KGHDR, CDR2 SFDVKD. Unmatched junction bases numbered 9, after V lost 1 base and J lost 4 bases. Here the CDR3 DNA reads TGTGCCACCAGTGATTTTGGACGGGGGGTTAATTACAATGAGCAGTTCTTC. It codes for CATSDFGRGVNYNEQFF.

This clone was picked up one time. The chain combines TRBV3-1 (or the pseudogene TRBV3-2) with TRBJ2-7; 10 bases match TRBD2. The CDR3 is 17 amino acids. Germline lookup yields CDR1 LGHDT and CDR2 YNNKEL (reference sequence). With V trimmed by 1 base and J by 2 bases, 8 bases remained unmatched. This CDR3 reads CASSQGGSGGTAYEQYF. DNA for the CDR3: TGTGCCAGCAGCCAAGGTGGTAGCGGGGGGACGGCCTACGAGCAGTACTTC.

The DNA for the CDR3 is TGTGCCAGCAGGGGCCCTCAGGGGCCCCGGGGAGCTTTCTTT. Encoded protein: CASRGPQGPRGAFF. V gene TRBV28 combines with J gene TRBJ1-1; a possible D gene is TRBD1 (6 bases). The CDR3 length is 14 residues. V was clipped by 6 bases and J by 10 bases, with 21 bases between them. Germline values: CDR1 MDHEN, CDR2 SYDVKM. The full variable domain, completed using reference TRBV28 and TRBJ1-1, is DVKVTQSSRYLVKRTGEKVFLECVQDMDHENMFWYRQDPGLGLRLIYFSYDVKMKEKGDIPEGYSVSREKKERFSLILESASTNQTSMYLCASRGPQGPRGAFFGQGTRLTVV.

The CDR3 DNA follows: TGTGCCAGCAGCTTTTTAGCGGGAGTACGTCAAGAGACCCAGTACTTC. Protein product: CASSFLAGVRQETQYF. The gene calls are TRBV11-2 and TRBJ2-5; 9 bases line up with TRBD2. The V segment lost 3 bases and the J segment 2 bases; nucleotides outside the gene matches: 7. Germline CDR1 and CDR2: SGHAT and FQNNGV. This CDR3 contains 16 residues.